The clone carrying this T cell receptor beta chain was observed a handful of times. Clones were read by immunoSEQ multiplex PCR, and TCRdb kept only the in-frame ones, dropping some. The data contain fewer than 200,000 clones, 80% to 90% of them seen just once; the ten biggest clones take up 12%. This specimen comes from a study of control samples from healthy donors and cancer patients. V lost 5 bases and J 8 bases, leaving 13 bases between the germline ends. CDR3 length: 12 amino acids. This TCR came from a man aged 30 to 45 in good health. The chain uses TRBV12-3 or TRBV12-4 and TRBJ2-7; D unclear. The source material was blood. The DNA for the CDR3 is TGTGCCAGCAGTACCTACCCAGCGCAGCAGTACTTC. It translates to CASSTYPAQQYF.